This T cell receptor beta chain was sequenced for a study of shared clonotypes between healthy human individuals. Notes on the study in general: Shared clonotypes across all four donors exceeded non-shared ones in generation probability.

Repertoires were generated with immunoSEQ multiplex PCR, while TCRdb's copy carries only in-frame clones and drops some. The sample lists 1.6 million or so clones, about 96% occurring once. The count of this clone is one. Its target is unknown. The CDR3 extends over 16 amino acids. The germline V gene has CDR1 LGHNA and CDR2 YSLEER. The ends were cut back, 2 bases at V and 3 bases at J, with 13 bases in the middle. The genes are TRBV4-3 and TRBJ2-2; D unclear. The sequence was obtained from a man aged 30-40 years in good health. Sample: naive CD4+ T cells sorted from blood. As for subset: CD45RA+ positively selected. The CDR3 nucleotides read TGCGCCAGCAGCCAATTCACCAACTCTGACACCGGGGAGCTGTTTTTT. Protein product: CASSQFTNSDTGELFF.